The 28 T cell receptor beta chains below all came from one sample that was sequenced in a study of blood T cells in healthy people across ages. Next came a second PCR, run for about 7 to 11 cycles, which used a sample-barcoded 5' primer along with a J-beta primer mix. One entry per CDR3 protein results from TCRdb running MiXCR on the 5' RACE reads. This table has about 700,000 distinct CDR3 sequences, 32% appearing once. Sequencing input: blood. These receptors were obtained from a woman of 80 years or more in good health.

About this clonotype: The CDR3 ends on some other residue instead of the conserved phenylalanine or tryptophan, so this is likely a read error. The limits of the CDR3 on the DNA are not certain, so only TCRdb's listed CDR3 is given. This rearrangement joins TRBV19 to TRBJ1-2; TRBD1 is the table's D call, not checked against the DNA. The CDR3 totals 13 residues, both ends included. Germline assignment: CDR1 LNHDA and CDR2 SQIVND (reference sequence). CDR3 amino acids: CASIAQGAYGYTC.

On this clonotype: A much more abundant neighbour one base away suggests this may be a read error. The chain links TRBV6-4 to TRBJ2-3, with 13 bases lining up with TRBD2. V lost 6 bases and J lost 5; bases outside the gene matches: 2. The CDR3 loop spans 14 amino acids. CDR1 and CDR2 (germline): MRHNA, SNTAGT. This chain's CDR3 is CASRRTSGGDTQYF. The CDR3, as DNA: TGTGCCAGCAGGCGGACTAGCGGGGGAGATACGCAGTATTTT.

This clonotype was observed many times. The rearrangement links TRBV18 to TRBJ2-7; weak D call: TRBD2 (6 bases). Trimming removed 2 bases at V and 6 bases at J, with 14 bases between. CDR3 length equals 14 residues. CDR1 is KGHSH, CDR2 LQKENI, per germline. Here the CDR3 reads CASSPTAGSSEQYF. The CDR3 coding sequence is TGTGCCAGCTCACCAACGGCGGGGTCTAGCGAGCAGTACTTC.

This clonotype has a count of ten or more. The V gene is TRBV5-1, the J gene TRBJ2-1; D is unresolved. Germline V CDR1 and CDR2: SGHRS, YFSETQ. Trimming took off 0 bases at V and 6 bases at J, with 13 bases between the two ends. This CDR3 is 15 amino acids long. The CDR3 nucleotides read TGCGCCAGCAGCTTGGGAGCGAATTGGGCCAATGAGCAGTTCTTC. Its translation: CASSLGANWANEQFF.

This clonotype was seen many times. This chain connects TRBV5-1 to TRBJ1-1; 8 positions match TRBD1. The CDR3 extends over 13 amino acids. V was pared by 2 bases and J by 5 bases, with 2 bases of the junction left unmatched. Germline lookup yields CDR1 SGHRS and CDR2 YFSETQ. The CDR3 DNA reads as TGCGCCAGCAGCTTTGACAGGGGTACTGAAGCTTTCTTT. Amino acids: CASSFDRGTEAFF.

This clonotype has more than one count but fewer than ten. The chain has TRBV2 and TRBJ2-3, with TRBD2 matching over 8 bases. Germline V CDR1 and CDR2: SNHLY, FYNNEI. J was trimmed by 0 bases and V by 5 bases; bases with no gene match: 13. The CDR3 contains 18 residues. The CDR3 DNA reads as TGTGCCAGCAGTACCCTCCGGGGGGGATTTGCTAGCACAGATACGCAGTATTTT. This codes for CASSTLRGGFASTDTQYF.

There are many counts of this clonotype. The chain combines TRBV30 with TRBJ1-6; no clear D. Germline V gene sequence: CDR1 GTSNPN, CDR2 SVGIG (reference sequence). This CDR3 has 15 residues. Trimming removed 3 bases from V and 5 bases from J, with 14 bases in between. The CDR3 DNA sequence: TGTGCCTGGAGAAAGAAAGGGAGCGATAATTCACCCCTCCACTTT. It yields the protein CAWRKKGSDNSPLHF. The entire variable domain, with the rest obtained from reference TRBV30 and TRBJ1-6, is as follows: SQTIHQWPATLVQPVGSPLSLECTVEGTSNPNLYWYRQAAGRGLQLLFYSVGIGQISSEVPQNLSASRPQDRQFILSSKKLLLSDSGFYLCAWRKKGSDNSPLHFGNGTRLTVT.

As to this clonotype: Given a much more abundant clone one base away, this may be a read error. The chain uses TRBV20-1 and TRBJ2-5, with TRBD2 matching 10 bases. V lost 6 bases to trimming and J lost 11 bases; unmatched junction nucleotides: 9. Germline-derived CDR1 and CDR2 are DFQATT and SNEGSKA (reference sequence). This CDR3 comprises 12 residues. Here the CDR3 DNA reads TGCAGTGCGGAGCGGGGGGGCAATGAGCAGTACTTC. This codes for CSAERGGNEQYF.

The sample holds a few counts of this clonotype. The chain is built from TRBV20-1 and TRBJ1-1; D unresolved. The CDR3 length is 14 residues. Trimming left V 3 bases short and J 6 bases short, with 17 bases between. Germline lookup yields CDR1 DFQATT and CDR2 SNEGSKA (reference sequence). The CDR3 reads CSARGPTGSAEAFF. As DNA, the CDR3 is TGCAGTGCTAGGGGCCCCACCGGCTCCGCTGAAGCTTTCTTT.

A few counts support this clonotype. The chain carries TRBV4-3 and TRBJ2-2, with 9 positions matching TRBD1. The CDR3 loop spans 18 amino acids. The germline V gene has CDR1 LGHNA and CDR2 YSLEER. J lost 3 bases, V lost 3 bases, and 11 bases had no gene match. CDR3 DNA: TGCGCCAGCAGCCACGAATTGCCGGGGACAGGGTACACCGGGGAGCTGTTTTTT. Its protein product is CASSHELPGTGYTGELFF.

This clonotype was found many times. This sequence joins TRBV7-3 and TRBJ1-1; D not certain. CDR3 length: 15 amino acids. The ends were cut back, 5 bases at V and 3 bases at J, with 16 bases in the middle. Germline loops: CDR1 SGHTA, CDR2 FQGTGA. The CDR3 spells CASSPNPGIHTEAFF. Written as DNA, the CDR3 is TGTGCCAGCAGCCCGAACCCCGGGATTCACACTGAAGCTTTCTTT.

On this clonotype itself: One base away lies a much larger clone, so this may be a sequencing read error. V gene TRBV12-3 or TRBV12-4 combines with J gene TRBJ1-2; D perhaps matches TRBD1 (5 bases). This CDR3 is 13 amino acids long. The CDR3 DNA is TGTGTCAGCAGTTTAAAGACAGTATATGGCTACACCTTC. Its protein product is CVSSLKTVYGYTF.

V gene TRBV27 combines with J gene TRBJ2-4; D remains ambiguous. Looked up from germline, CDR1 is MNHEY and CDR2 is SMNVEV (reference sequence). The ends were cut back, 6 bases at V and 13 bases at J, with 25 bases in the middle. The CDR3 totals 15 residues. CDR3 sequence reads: CASRPLPFASGEQYF. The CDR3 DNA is TGTGCCAGCAGACCCCTCCCCTTCGCCTCTGGTGAGCAGTACTTC.

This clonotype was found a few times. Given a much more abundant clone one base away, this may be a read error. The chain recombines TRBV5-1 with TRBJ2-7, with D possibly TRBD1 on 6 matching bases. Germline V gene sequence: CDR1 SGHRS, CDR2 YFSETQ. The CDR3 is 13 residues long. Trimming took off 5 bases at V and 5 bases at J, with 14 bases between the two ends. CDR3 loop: CASSRQARDEQYF. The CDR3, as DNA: TGCGCCAGCAGTAGACAGGCGCGTGACGAGCAGTACTTC.

This chain's CDR3 is CASSPGILVSYEQYF. The CDR3 nucleotides are TGTGCCAGCAGCCCGGGGATTTTGGTATCCTACGAGCAGTACTTC. The gene calls are TRBV28 and TRBJ2-7; tentatively, D is TRBD2 (5 bases). Trimming took 6 bases from V and 1 from J, leaving 16 bases between them. The CDR3 is made up of 15 amino acids. Germline assignment: CDR1 MDHEN and CDR2 SYDVKM.

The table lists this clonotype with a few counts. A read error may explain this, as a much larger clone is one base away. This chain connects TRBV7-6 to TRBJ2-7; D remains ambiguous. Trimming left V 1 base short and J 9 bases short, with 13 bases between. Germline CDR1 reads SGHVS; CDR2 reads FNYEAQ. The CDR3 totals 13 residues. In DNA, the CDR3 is TGTGCCAGCAGCTTAGATAAGGAAACTGGGCAGTACTTC. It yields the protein CASSLDKETGQYF.

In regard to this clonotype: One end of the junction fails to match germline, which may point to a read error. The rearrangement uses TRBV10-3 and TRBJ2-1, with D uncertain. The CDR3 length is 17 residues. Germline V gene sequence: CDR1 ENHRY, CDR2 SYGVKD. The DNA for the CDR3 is TGTGCCACCAGTGCCGCGACTCCGGGCCGTTTGGGCAATGAGCAGTTCTTC. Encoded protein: CATSAATPGRLGNEQFF.

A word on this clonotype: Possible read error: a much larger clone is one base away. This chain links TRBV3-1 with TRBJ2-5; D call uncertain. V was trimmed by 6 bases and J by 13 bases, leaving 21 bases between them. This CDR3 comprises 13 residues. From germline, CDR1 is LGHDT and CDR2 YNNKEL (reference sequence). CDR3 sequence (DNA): TGTGCCAGCAGTGAGTCCGGCCCATCGTCCCTGTACTTC. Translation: CASSESGPSSLYF.

The CDR3 is CASSKVGAPAETQYF. In DNA form, the CDR3 reads TGTGCCAGCAGCAAAGTGGGGGCCCCTGCGGAGACGCAGTATTTT. The rearrangement links TRBV21-1 to TRBJ2-3; the D call in the table, TRBD1, was not verified against the DNA. TRBV21-1 is a pseudogene. The CDR3 runs 15 residues.

The CDR3 reads CASSLKGTAPTDTQYF. In DNA, the CDR3 is TGTGCCAGCAGCTTAAAGGGGACAGCCCCCACAGATACGCAGTATTTT. This chain connects TRBV7-3 to TRBJ2-3; 7 bases map to TRBD1. V lost 1 base to trimming and J lost 2 bases; unmatched junction nucleotides: 6. Germline CDR1 reads SGHTA; CDR2 reads FQGTGA. This CDR3 has 16 amino acids.

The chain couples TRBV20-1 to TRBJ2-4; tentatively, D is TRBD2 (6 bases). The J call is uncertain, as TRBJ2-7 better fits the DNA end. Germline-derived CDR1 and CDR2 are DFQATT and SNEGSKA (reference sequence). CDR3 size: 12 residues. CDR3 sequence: CSARADYHEQYF. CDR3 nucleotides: TGCAGTGCTAGGGCGGACTATCACGAGCAGTACTTC.

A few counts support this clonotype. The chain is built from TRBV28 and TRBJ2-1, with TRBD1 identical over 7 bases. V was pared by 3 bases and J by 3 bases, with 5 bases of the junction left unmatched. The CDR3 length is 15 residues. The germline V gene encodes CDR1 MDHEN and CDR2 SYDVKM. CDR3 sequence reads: CASSFGQANYNEQFF. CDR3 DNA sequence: TGTGCCAGCAGTTTCGGACAGGCAAACTACAATGAGCAGTTCTTC.

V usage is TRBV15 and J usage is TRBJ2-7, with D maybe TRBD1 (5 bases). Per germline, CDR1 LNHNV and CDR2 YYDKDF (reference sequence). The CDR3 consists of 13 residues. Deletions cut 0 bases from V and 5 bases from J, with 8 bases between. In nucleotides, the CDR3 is TGTGCCACCAGCAGAGAACAGGTAGACGAGCAGTACTTC. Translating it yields CATSREQVDEQYF. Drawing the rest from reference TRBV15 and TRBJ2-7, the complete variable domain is DAMVIQNPRYQVTQFGKPVTLSCSQTLNHNVMYWYQQKSSQAPKLLFHYYDKDFNNEADTPDNFQSRRPNTSFCFLDIRSPGLGDTAMYLCATSREQVDEQYFGPGTRLTVT.

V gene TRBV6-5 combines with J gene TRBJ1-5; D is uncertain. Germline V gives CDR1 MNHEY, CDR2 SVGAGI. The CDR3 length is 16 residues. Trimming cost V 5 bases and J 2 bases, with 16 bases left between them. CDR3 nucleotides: TGTGCCAGCAGTCCCTGGGAGCCCGGAGGCAATCAGCCCCAGCATTTT. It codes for CASSPWEPGGNQPQHF.

The CDR3 loop is CASSSRGAPQETQYF. The CDR3 DNA follows: TGTGCCAGTAGTAGCAGGGGCGCACCCCAAGAGACCCAGTACTTC. The genes are TRBV19 and TRBJ2-5; possible D gene TRBD1, 6 bases. CDR3 length: 15 amino acids. V was clipped by 4 bases and J by 1 base, with 13 bases between them. The germline gives CDR1 LNHDA, CDR2 SQIVND (reference sequence).

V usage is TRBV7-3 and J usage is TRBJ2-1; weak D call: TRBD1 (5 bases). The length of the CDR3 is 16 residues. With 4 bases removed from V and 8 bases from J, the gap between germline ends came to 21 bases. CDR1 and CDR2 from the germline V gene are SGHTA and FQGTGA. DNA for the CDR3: TGTGCCAGCAGCTGGGGTTTAGGGCAGGGATTGGATGAGCAGTTCTTC. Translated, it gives CASSWGLGQGLDEQFF.

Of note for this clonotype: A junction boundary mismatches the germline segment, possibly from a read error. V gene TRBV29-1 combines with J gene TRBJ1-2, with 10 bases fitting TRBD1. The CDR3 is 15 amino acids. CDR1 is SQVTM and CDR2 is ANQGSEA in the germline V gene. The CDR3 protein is CSVDPGQGYGYGHTF. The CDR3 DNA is TGCAGCGTGGATCCGGGACAGGGGTATGGCTATGGCCACACCTTC.

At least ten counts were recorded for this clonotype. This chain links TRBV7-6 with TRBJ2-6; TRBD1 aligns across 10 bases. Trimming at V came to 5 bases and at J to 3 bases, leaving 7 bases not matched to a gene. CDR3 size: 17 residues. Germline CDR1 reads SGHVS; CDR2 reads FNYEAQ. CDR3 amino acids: CASSGGQGRGGANVLTF. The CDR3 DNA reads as TGTGCCAGCAGCGGGGGACAGGGGAGAGGTGGGGCCAACGTCCTGACTTTC.